This T cell receptor beta chain was profiled in a study of blood T cell repertoires in COVID-19. Overall study context: Sites in the United States, Italy and Spain provided acute and convalescent COVID-19 samples. T cells, B-cell-depleted T cells, or PBMCs supplied cDNA or gDNA.

The V segment lost 0 bases and the J segment 6 bases; nucleotides outside the gene matches: 13. The CDR3 consists of 18 residues. Germline CDR1 and CDR2: LGHDT and YNNKEL (reference sequence). In the original analysis: Counts of nucleated cells, estimated from reference gene primer amplification, were obtained. Assay used: immunoSEQ multiplex PCR; TCRdb lists only in-frame clones, some missing. Clone size and the V and J calls come from that table; the DNA yielded D and trimming. The data show over 250,000 clones, more than 85% seen once. Patients of the Seattle cohort, enrolled during active infection, were followed longitudinally.

The source of this sequence is a person between 18 and 30 years old with COVID-19, enrolled during active disease. This chain connects TRBV3-1 (or the pseudogene TRBV3-2) to TRBJ2-1; 8 bases match TRBD2. Sequenced input: peripheral blood. For the CDR3, the DNA is TGTGCCAGCAGCCAAGATGTCGGGTATAGCGGGGTACTCAATGAGCAGTTCTTC. Protein sequence: CASSQDVGYSGVLNEQFF.